This TCR beta chain was found in a study of blood T cell repertoires in COVID-19 (dated by TCRdb to the early 2020s). Background on the whole study: Samples covering the acute and convalescent phases of COVID-19 were provided by collaborators in the United States, Italy and Spain. Samples came from the ongoing ImmuneRACE study (first 160 participants) plus 1,254 subjects from 6 global collaborators. The prospective study material was composed of cDNA or gDNA derived from T cells, B-cell-depleted T cells, or PBMCs. A freely available public database, intended as a resource for researchers studying the immune response to SARS-CoV-2, is where the repertoires were released. HLA class I and class II types, where available, came from metadata supplied by the sample provider rather than from assay-based typing. Nearly every sample came with metadata listing a de-identified subject ID, COVID-19 status, age in years and sex. The dataset comprised deeply sampled blood TCRbeta repertoires from subjects exposed to, actively infected with, or recovered from COVID-19.

What the study reported, not specific to this receptor: Clinical and demographic metadata were provided uncurated, with the amount varying by source and participant.

TCRbeta CDR3 regions were amplified from genomic DNA using the immunoSEQ Assay, a bias-controlled multiplex PCR. As for how the authors treated the data: Within the assay, amplification of reference gene primers was used to estimate how many nucleated cells each sample contained. To quantify the absolute abundance of each unique TCRbeta CDR3 rearrangement, sequence reads were collapsed and filtered. For each sample, productive Simpson clonality was calculated as the square root of Simpson's diversity index over productive rearrangements. Entries here come from immuneACCESS through TCRdb and include only in-frame sequences with V and J called. Some clones fail to appear in such tables; in the studies checked, an unresolved V gene covers under half of the shortfall, and the cause of the remainder is unknown. That table gives V, J and clone size, and the DNA gave D and trimming. A total of around 250,000 clones appear in this sample, 80% to 90% of them only once. Around 9.6% of the sample is taken by the ten largest.

With respect to this clone: The antigen it binds to is not known. No base quality information exists; no much larger clone differs at one position. Other nucleotide sequences in the sample specify the same CDR3.

Measured from the cysteine to the phenylalanine, the CDR3 is 13 residues long. Only the CDR3 part of the read is kept: 39 bases, read in frame from the first base. The germline V gene encodes CDR1 SGHDN and CDR2 FVKESK. Trimming at the junction amounts to 0 bases on V and 8 bases on J, and the germline ends lie 10 bases apart. In Seattle, one collaborating source enrolled patients while the infection was active and tracked those patients longitudinally over the course of disease. Collaborating institutions collected whole blood in K2EDTA tubes following their own protocols. For TCRbeta analysis, collaborators shipped samples in one of three forms: frozen whole blood, isolated PBMCs, or DNA extracted from either of those sample types.

This clonotype was sampled from a woman aged 70-85 years with COVID-19, enrolled during active disease. The specimen was peripheral blood. The receptor chain draws on TRBV14 and TRBJ1-1; confidence is insufficient to name the D gene. The CDR3 region: CASSQDLGSEAFF. The nucleotides read TGTGCCAGCAGCCAAGATTTGGGGAGCGAAGCTTTCTTT.